These 26 T cell receptor beta chains were all obtained from the same sample, sequenced in a study of blood T cell repertoires in COVID-19. Method: immunoSEQ multiplex PCR; TCRdb's copy keeps in-frame clones and lacks some. The profile shows about 76,000 clones, under 85% of them singletons. The material sequenced was peripheral blood. These receptors were obtained from a man in his 70s with acute or convalescent COVID-19.

The chain is built from TRBV3-1 (or the pseudogene TRBV3-2) and TRBJ2-1; possible D gene TRBD2, 6 bases. The V and J ends lost 0 bases and 2 bases respectively, with 11 bases between them. CDR3 length: 16 amino acids. Germline V CDR1 and CDR2: LGHDT, YNNKEL (reference sequence). CDR3 sequence reads: CASSQDDGSPYNEQFF. CDR3 in DNA: TGTGCCAGCAGCCAAGATGACGGGAGCCCCTACAATGAGCAGTTCTTC.

J is TRBJ2-1 and V is TRBV7-9; 11 bases fit TRBD2. The CDR3 extends over 16 amino acids. The trim removed 2 bases at V and 3 bases at J, leaving 3 bases unmatched. Looked up from germline, CDR1 is SEHNR and CDR2 is FQNEAQ (reference sequence). The chain's CDR3 is CASSLLGTSGYNEQFF. CDR3 coding DNA: TGTGCCAGCAGCTTACTTGGGACTAGCGGCTACAATGAGCAGTTCTTC.

The V and J genes are TRBV6-2 or TRBV6-3 and TRBJ2-3; 10 bases map to TRBD2. Losses at the gene ends were 4 bases for V and 4 bases for J; bases not matched to a gene: 5. CDR1 and CDR2 from the germline V gene are MNHEY and SVGEGT. The length of the CDR3 is 15 residues. The DNA of the CDR3 is TGTGCCAGCAGTTGGAGCGGGAGGGCCTCAGATACGCAGTATTTT. Its translation: CASSWSGRASDTQYF.

This chain joins TRBV9 and TRBJ1-3, with D maybe TRBD1 (5 bases). V was shortened by 0 bases and J by 3 bases, with 10 bases between the two germline ends. Germline V gene lookup returns CDR1 SGDLS and CDR2 YYNGEE. This CDR3 comprises 15 residues. CDR3 nucleotides: TGTGCCAGCAGCGTAGCCGGACATGTTGGAAACACCATATATTTT. It translates to CASSVAGHVGNTIYF.

In this sample, this clone turned up once. The chain employs TRBV6-6 and TRBJ2-1; D ambiguous. This CDR3 is 17 amino acids long. V lost 5 bases and J 0 bases, leaving 17 bases between the germline ends. Germline loops: CDR1 MNHNY, CDR2 SVGAGI (reference sequence). The DNA for the CDR3 is TGTGCCAGCAGTCCATTCCCCGACTCTAGCTCCTACAATGAGCAGTTCTTC. Encoded protein: CASSPFPDSSSYNEQFF.

The V call is TRBV11-2, the J call TRBJ2-3; D possibly corresponds to TRBD2 (6 bases). CDR3 length: 13 amino acids. From germline, CDR1 is SGHAT and CDR2 FQNNGV. Between the trimmed V and J ends, which lost 3 bases and 6 bases, there was a span of 10 bases. The CDR3 DNA is TGTGCCAGCAGCTTGACGGGAGTGGATACGCAGTATTTT. It is translated as CASSLTGVDTQYF.

This clone showed up just a few times. This chain links TRBV6-1 with TRBJ1-6, with D perhaps matching TRBD1 (5 bases). Deletions cut 4 bases from V and 0 bases from J, with 13 bases between. CDR1 and CDR2 (germline): MNHNS, SASEGT. This CDR3 comprises 17 residues. The DNA of the CDR3 is TGTGCCAGCAGTGGGGCTCTCAGGGTCTCCTATAATTCACCCCTCCACTTT. Protein: CASSGALRVSYNSPLHF.

The V gene is TRBV24-1, the J gene TRBJ2-1; TRBD2 aligns across 16 bases. Germline values: CDR1 KGHDR, CDR2 SFDVKD. There are 15 residues in the CDR3. J was trimmed by 9 bases and V by 9 bases; bases with no gene match: 7. The CDR3 DNA sequence: TGTGCCACCCATGGGACTAGCGGGAGGGCCGCTGAGCAGTTCTTC. It yields the protein CATHGTSGRAAEQFF.

This chain links TRBV11-2 with TRBJ2-1, with D unresolved. Germline V lookup: CDR1 SGHAT, CDR2 FQNNGV. Deletions cut 1 base from V and 6 bases from J, with 13 bases between. The CDR3 totals 15 residues. DNA of the CDR3: TGTGCCAGCAGCTTAGTCTTATCGAACTCCAATGAGCAGTTCTTC. Translation gives CASSLVLSNSNEQFF.

The V gene is TRBV6-4, the J gene TRBJ2-1, with TRBD1 identical over 8 bases. The CDR3 runs to 13 residues. The V and J ends lost 8 bases and 10 bases, in that order; junction bases with no gene match: 10. From germline, CDR1 is MRHNA and CDR2 SNTAGT. The CDR3 protein is CASAPGGASEQFF. The CDR3 DNA is TGTGCCAGCGCTCCAGGGGGCGCGTCCGAGCAGTTCTTC.

This clone has just one count. The V call is TRBV18, the J call TRBJ2-5, with D possibly TRBD2 on 5 matching bases. Trimming shortened V by 2 bases and J by 10 bases, and 11 bases separated the two germline ends. The CDR3 is made up of 12 amino acids. CDR1 and CDR2 from the germline V gene are KGHSH and LQKENI. In nucleotides, the CDR3 is TGTGCCAGCTCACCAACCGGGATTAGCCAGTACTTC. Protein sequence: CASSPTGISQYF.

The chain combines TRBV5-4 with TRBJ2-5; 7 bases match TRBD1. Unmatched junction bases numbered 7, after V lost 3 bases and J lost 2 bases. Germline-derived CDR1 and CDR2 are SGHNT and YYREEE (reference sequence). The CDR3 is 15 residues long. CDR3 coding DNA: TGTGCCAGCAGCTCGCCGGGACAGCGTCAAGAGACCCAGTACTTC. It is translated as CASSSPGQRQETQYF.

This rearrangement joins TRBV19 to TRBJ2-2, with D possibly TRBD2 on 5 matching bases. The CDR3 has 16 residues. The ends were cut back, 9 bases at V and 4 bases at J, with 21 bases in the middle. Germline V gives CDR1 LNHDA, CDR2 SQIVND (reference sequence). The CDR3 coding sequence is TGTGCCAGCTCCCTCGAGGGATCACCTTTCACCGGGGAGCTGTTTTTT. Translated: CASSLEGSPFTGELFF.

This clone has just a few counts. This chain uses TRBV6-4 with TRBJ2-3; 11 positions match TRBD2. CDR1 MRHNA and CDR2 SNTAGT come from the germline V gene. The trim removed 2 bases at V and 5 bases at J, leaving 3 bases unmatched. The CDR3 totals 15 residues. The CDR3 region has the DNA TGTGCCAGCAGTGACACTAGCGGGAGTTTAGATACGCAGTATTTT. Its translation is CASSDTSGSLDTQYF.

This clone was detected a few times. The chain recombines TRBV27 with TRBJ2-1; D is possibly TRBD1 (6 bases). This CDR3 region has 16 residues. CDR1 is MNHEY and CDR2 is SMNVEV in the germline V gene (reference sequence). V was clipped by 2 bases and J by 0 bases, with 11 bases between them. The CDR3 region has the DNA TGTGCCAGCAGTTTAAGGACAGCAAGCTCCTACAATGAGCAGTTCTTC. Its protein is CASSLRTASSYNEQFF.

The genes are TRBV5-1 and TRBJ1-2, with TRBD1 matching over 7 bases. Germline lookup yields CDR1 SGHRS and CDR2 YFSETQ. Trimming at V came to 0 bases and at J to 3 bases, leaving 8 bases not matched to a gene. This CDR3 is built from 16 residues. CDR3 coding DNA: TGCGCCAGCAGCTTGGAACCAGGGGGAGTGGACTATGGCTACACCTTC. It translates to CASSLEPGGVDYGYTF.

This chain uses TRBV7-8 with TRBJ2-1, with TRBD2 identical over 8 bases. Germline values: CDR1 SGHVS, CDR2 FQNEAQ. V shed 5 bases and J 0 bases; nucleotides not matched to a gene: 9. The CDR3 contains 17 residues. The CDR3 bases are TGTGCCAGCAGCCCCGGCGGGGGGTCCAGCTCCTACAATGAGCAGTTCTTC. Translating it yields CASSPGGGSSSYNEQFF.

This chain connects TRBV11-2 to TRBJ2-1; D call uncertain. Germline V gene sequence: CDR1 SGHAT, CDR2 FQNNGV. Trimming removed 0 bases at V and 3 bases at J, with 3 bases between. The CDR3 has 13 residues. This CDR3 is CASSLDSYNEQFF. The CDR3 DNA follows: TGTGCCAGCAGCTTAGACAGCTACAATGAGCAGTTCTTC. Variable domain in full (rest from reference TRBV11-2 and TRBJ2-1): EAGVAQSPRYKIIEKRQSVAFWCNPISGHATLYWYQQILGQGPKLLIQFQNNGVVDDSQLPKDRFSAERLKGVDSTLKIQPAKLEDSAVYLCASSLDSYNEQFFGPGTRLTVL.

V usage is TRBV11-3 and J usage is TRBJ2-3; 15 bases fit TRBD2. CDR3 length: 19 amino acids. J gave up 7 bases and V 5 bases, and 16 bases lay outside the gene matches. In germline, CDR1 is SGHNT, CDR2 YENEEA. The CDR3 nucleotides are TGTGCCAGCAGCCCCAGGACTAGCGGGAGGGTCCTCTCCCCCCATACGCAGTATTTT. Residues: CASSPRTSGRVLSPHTQYF.

This chain joins TRBV5-4 and TRBJ2-3; 9 bases map to TRBD2. The CDR3 is made up of 16 amino acids. V shed 2 bases and J 5 bases; nucleotides not matched to a gene: 9. From germline, CDR1 is SGHNT and CDR2 YYREEE (reference sequence). CDR3 amino acids: CASSFRASGTVDTQYF. CDR3 sequence (DNA): TGTGCCAGCAGCTTTCGGGCTAGCGGGACGGTAGATACGCAGTATTTT.

The chain is built from TRBV27 and TRBJ1-4; a possible D gene is TRBD1 (6 bases). The CDR3 spans 15 residues. Trimming cost V 5 bases and J 2 bases, with 12 bases left between them. Germline V lookup: CDR1 MNHEY, CDR2 SMNVEV (reference sequence). The CDR3 DNA reads as TGTGCCAGCAGTACCAGGGGCGGCACTAATGAAAAACTGTTTTTT. Its translation: CASSTRGGTNEKLFF.

This clone has more than one count but fewer than ten. The rearrangement joins TRBV29-1 to TRBJ1-2, with TRBD1 matching over 9 bases. CDR1 and CDR2 from the germline V gene are SQVTM and ANQGSEA. Trimming took 4 bases from V and 2 from J; bases not matched to a gene: 8. The CDR3 length is 15 residues. DNA of the CDR3: TGCAGCGTTGGGTTGGGGACAGGGAGGAACTATGGCTACACCTTC. It yields the protein CSVGLGTGRNYGYTF.

CDR3 sequence reads: CASSSTGEGPEAFF. CDR3 nucleotides: TGCGCCAGCAGCTCGACAGGGGAAGGGCCTGAAGCTTTCTTT. The chain employs TRBV5-1 and TRBJ1-1; 8 positions match TRBD1. V trimming: 3 bases; J trimming: 6 bases; junction bases outside the gene matches: 7. The CDR3 is 14 residues long. CDR1 SGHRS and CDR2 YFSETQ come from the germline V gene.

The V call is TRBV7-3, the J call TRBJ1-6; 8 nucleotides agree with TRBD1. The V and J ends lost 2 bases and 8 bases, in that order; junction bases with no gene match: 2. The CDR3 covers 14 residues. The germline gives CDR1 SGHTA, CDR2 FQGTGA. This CDR3 reads CASSLQGADSPLHF. The CDR3 DNA reads TGTGCCAGCAGCTTACAGGGGGCAGATTCACCCCTCCACTTT.

This clone was seen a handful of times. The V call is TRBV9, the J call TRBJ2-1, with D possibly matching TRBD1 (6 bases). This CDR3 is built from 15 residues. Per germline, CDR1 SGDLS and CDR2 YYNGEE. The V end was cut by 0 bases, the J end by 1 base, with 8 bases between. CDR3 nucleotides: TGTGCCAGCAGCGTAGCTAGGGGGTCCTACAATGAGCAGTTCTTC. Translation gives CASSVARGSYNEQFF.

V is TRBV7-2 and J is TRBJ1-2; D may be TRBD1 (5 bases). Germline loops: CDR1 SGHTA, CDR2 FQGNSA. The CDR3 length is 13 residues. Between the trimmed V and J ends, which lost 3 bases and 8 bases, there was a span of 13 bases. This chain's CDR3 is CASSFTQTDGYTF. CDR3 coding DNA: TGTGCCAGCAGCTTCACTCAGACAGACGGCTACACCTTC.